This TCR beta chain was recorded in a study of cytomegalovirus exposure and HLA in healthy donors. Study background: Out of 180 million or so T cells, an earlier analysis found around 120 million unique TCR beta sequences in total. Study outcomes and limitations: When a later analysis compared HLA-associated TCR beta chains with equally common others, the HLA-associated chains turned out to be more clonally expanded and to have lower generation probabilities. CMV serostatus alone was available as immune exposure information.

This clone was detected a few times. Its target is unknown. PCR was performed using 60 Vbeta and 13 Jbeta primers. This table comes from immunoSEQ multiplex PCR, and its TCRdb copy is limited to in-frame clones, with some not included. Of about 190,000 clones in the sample, around 82% are singletons; the top ten hold 13% to 15%. Trimming took 4 bases from V and 0 from J; bases not matched to a gene: 10. From germline, CDR1 is LGHNA and CDR2 YNFKEQ. The CDR3 extends over 19 amino acids. Donors were nominally healthy when sampled, though unrecorded immune exposures were likely. The sample comprised PBMCs. V usage is TRBV4-2 and J usage is TRBJ2-1; 12 bases match TRBD2. This clonotype originated in a woman in her twenties or thirties in good health and CMV-seropositive. The CDR3 nucleotides are TGTGCCAGCAGCCGACAAGCTAGCGGGAGGGATAGCTCCTACAATGAGCAGTTCTTC. Protein sequence: CASSRQASGRDSSYNEQFF.